This is a list of T cell receptor beta chains from one sample in a study of early T cells in non-severe SARS-CoV-2 infection. TCRdb reprocessed the 5' RACE reads with MiXCR, giving one entry per CDR3 protein. The sample lists tens of thousands of distinct CDR3 sequences, about 11% occurring once. The sequences come from whole blood, collected at baseline. The source of these receptors is an adult who was a healthcare worker with PCR-confirmed SARS-CoV-2 infection or an uninfected control (not recorded which). CDR3s include the opening cysteine and the closing phenylalanine or tryptophan. D genes are given only for firm matches. Size is stated for part of the rows, as once, few or many counts, or as a class when the clone is expanded.

>TRBJ2-3|TRBV11-2|many|NA
TGTGCCAGCAGCTTAGATCGGGGCAACACAGATACGCAGTATTTT
CASSLDRGNTDTQYF
>TRBJ1-2|TRBV6-1|NA|TRBD1
TGTGCCAGCAGTGAAATAGGGACAGGAATCCCCTATGGCTACACCTTC
CASSEIGTGIPYGYTF
>TRBJ2-7|TRBV11-1|many|NA
TGTGCCAGCAGCCAAGGGTCCAGCTCCTACGAGCAGTACTTC
CASSQGSSSYEQYF
>TRBJ2-5|TRBV29-1|few|NA
TGCAGCATCACCGGGGTGGGAGAGACCCAGTACTTC
CSITGVGETQYF
>TRBJ2-1|TRBV28|NA|TRBD2
TGTGCCAGCAGTTTAGCATCACGGGGGGGCTCTCACAATGAGCAGTTCTTC
CASSLASRGGSHNEQFF
>TRBJ1-2|TRBV7-2|NA|NA
TGTGCCAGCAGCTTGTCGGACACAGCTAACTATGGCTACACCTTC
CASSLSDTANYGYTF
>TRBJ1-2|TRBV27|few|NA
TGTGCCAGCAGTTTTATGGGGCAGGGGTATGGCTACACCTTC
CASSFMGQGYGYTF
>TRBJ2-1|TRBV3-1|few|TRBD2
TGTGCCAGCAGCTTCCGGGGGGTCCACAATGAGCAGTTCTTC
CASSFRGVHNEQFF
>TRBJ2-1|TRBV5-6|few|TRBD2
TGTGCCAGCAGCAAGACTAGCGGGGGCCACAATGAGCAGTTCTTC
CASSKTSGGHNEQFF
>TRBJ2-2|TRBV27|NA|NA
TGTGCCAGCAGTTTGGAGGGGGGTTGGGGGGCTCGAGGTAACGGGGAGCTGTTTTTT
CASSLEGGWGARGNGELFF
>TRBJ2-3|TRBV6-2/TRBV6-3|few|NA
TGTGCCAGCAGAGATTGGGACGCCTCGACCCCAGATACGCAGTATTTT
CASRDWDASTPDTQYF
>TRBJ2-2|TRBV2|NA|TRBD1
TGTGCCAGCGGGGGGACAGGGACCGGGGAGCTGTTTTTT
CASGGTGTGELFF
>TRBJ1-1|TRBV12-3/TRBV12-4|NA|NA
TGTGCCAGCAATGCAGGGTCCGCGAACACTGAAGCTTTCTTT
CASNAGSANTEAFF
>TRBJ1-1|TRBV5-1|NA|TRBD1
TGCGCCAGCAGGGACAGGGCAGGGGGTATCAACACTGAAGCTTTCTTT
CASRDRAGGINTEAFF
>TRBJ2-1|TRBV7-3|NA|TRBD2
TGTGCCAGCAGCCCAACCGGCGGGGGCTCCTACAATGAGCAGTTCTTC
CASSPTGGGSYNEQFF
>TRBJ2-7|TRBV30|many|TRBD1
TGTGCCTGGACTCAGGACAGGAAGGCCTACGAGCAGTACTTC
CAWTQDRKAYEQYF
>TRBJ1-5|TRBV5-6|NA|TRBD1
TGTGCCAGCAGCTCCTTGGCACAGGGGACGGGTCAGCCCCAGCATTTT
CASSSLAQGTGQPQHF
>TRBJ1-1|TRBV6-6|NA|NA
TGTGCCAGCAGTTGGACAGTAAACACTGAAGCTTTCTTT
CASSWTVNTEAFF
>TRBJ2-5|TRBV12-3/TRBV12-4|NA|NA
TGTGCCAGCAGTTTAGGGGGGGCAGCTCAAGAGACCCAGTACTTC
CASSLGGAAQETQYF
>TRBJ2-3|TRBV6-4|NA|TRBD1
TGTGCCAGCAGTGACGGGACAGGAGACACAGATACGCAGTATTTT
CASSDGTGDTDTQYF
>TRBJ1-1|TRBV11-2|many|NA
TGTGCCAGCAGCTTAGCAGGAGGTACTGAAGCTTTCTTT
CASSLAGGTEAFF
>TRBJ2-7|TRBV9|few|TRBD1
TGTGCCAGCAGCGTAGCCGGGACAGGGGACCTCTACGAGCAGTACTTC
CASSVAGTGDLYEQYF
>TRBJ2-1|TRBV7-8|NA|NA
TGTGCCAGCAGCTTAGGAGGTGCTAGGTTGAATGAGCAGTTCTTC
CASSLGGARLNEQFF
>TRBJ1-5|TRBV20-1|NA|NA
TGCAGTGCTCGAGGGGACACCAATCAGCCCCAGCATTTT
CSARGDTNQPQHF
>TRBJ1-1|TRBV7-9|NA|NA
TGTGCCAGCAGACCTCCTGTAGGGTTTAGTACTGAAGCTTTCTTT
CASRPPVGFSTEAFF
>TRBJ2-3|TRBV28|many|TRBD1
TGTGCCAGCAGTTATGGGACAGGCCCCGTAAAGTATACGCAGTATTTT
CASSYGTGPVKYTQYF
>TRBJ1-2|TRBV6-6|few|NA
TGTGCCAGCAGTTATCGGGCAGGGATCGTCTATGGCTACACCTTC
CASSYRAGIVYGYTF
>TRBJ2-2|TRBV25-1|few|TRBD1
TGTGCCAGCAGTGAATCCGGGACAGGGTACACCGGGGAGCTGTTTTTT
CASSESGTGYTGELFF
>TRBJ2-1|TRBV29-1|NA|TRBD1
TGCAGCGTTGAAGACTCCGGGACAGGGGGCTACAATGAGCAGTTCTTC
CSVEDSGTGGYNEQFF
>TRBJ1-1|TRBV10-3|many|NA
TGTGCCATCAACCGAGGGGCTATGAACACTGAAGCTTTCTTT
CAINRGAMNTEAFF
>TRBJ2-3|TRBV7-9|NA|NA
TGTGCCAGCAGCCCTCCGGGACTTTCCCGCACAGATACGCAGTATTTT
CASSPPGLSRTDTQYF
>TRBJ2-5|TRBV5-4|NA|NA
TGTGCCAGCAGCTTGGTTGGGCCTCAAGAGACCCAGTACTTC
CASSLVGPQETQYF
>TRBJ2-2|TRBV13|NA|NA
TGTGCCAGCAGCTTGGACTTGCGACGGGCCGGGGAACTGTTTTTT
CASSLDLRRAGELFF
>TRBJ1-3|TRBV29-1|NA|NA
TGCAGCGTTGAGGTGGCGCACTCTGGAAACACCATATATTTT
CSVEVAHSGNTIYF
>TRBJ2-7|TRBV12-5|NA|NA
TGTGCTAGTGGTTTGATGATGACTATGGGCCCTCCTACGGGCCGGGAGCAGTACTTC
CASGLMMTMGPPTGREQYF
>TRBJ1-2|TRBV5-1|NA|TRBD1
TGCGCCAGCAGCCCACTGGACAGGGCCCATGGCTACACCTTC
CASSPLDRAHGYTF
>TRBJ1-1|TRBV7-9|NA|NA
TGTGCCAGCATAACCAAATTGGGACGGAACACTGAAGCTTTCTTT
CASITKLGRNTEAFF
>TRBJ1-6|TRBV12-3/TRBV12-4|many|NA
TGTGCCAGCAGCGCAACCCCCTATAATTCACCCCTCCACTTT
CASSATPYNSPLHF
>TRBJ2-7|TRBV10-3|NA|NA
TGTGCCATCAGTGTATTGGACTCCGGGCGAGAGCAGTACTTC
CAISVLDSGREQYF
>TRBJ2-5|TRBV20-1|few|TRBD2
TGCAGTGCTAGAGATGGAGCGGGGGGGCTGGAGACCCAGTACTTC
CSARDGAGGLETQYF
>TRBJ1-2|TRBV27|few|NA
TGTGCCAGCAGTTTAGTCGGCGGTGCGGGCTACACCTTC
CASSLVGGAGYTF
>TRBJ2-3|TRBV4-3|many|NA
TGCGCCAGCAGCCAAGACCGCGGGCAGGGCACAGATACGCAGTATTTT
CASSQDRGQGTDTQYF
>TRBJ2-4|TRBV27|NA|NA
TGTGCCAGCGAAGGCTCGGCAGCAGAGTTAGCCAAAAACATTCAGTACTTC
CASEGSAAELAKNIQYF
>TRBJ2-5|TRBV11-2|few|TRBD2
TGTGCCAGCAGCTTAGGACCCCCCGCTAGCGGTCAAGAGACCCAGTACTTC
CASSLGPPASGQETQYF